Sequencing of this TCR beta chain was carried out in a study of cytotoxic CD8 clonotypes in ibrutinib-treated CLL. Study overall: Response sampling came at median approximately a year of treatment, ranging roughly 6 to 36 months. Regarding the study as a whole: Baseline levels of clonality went above those of age-matched healthy donors and moved with circulating CD8+ T-cell counts.

Comment on this clone: Antigen unknown.

The CDR3 is 12 residues long. Germline assignment: CDR1 ENHRY and CDR2 SYGVKD. Between the trimmed V and J ends, which lost 3 bases and 4 bases, there was a span of 7 bases. Measured with immunoSEQ multiplex PCR; TCRdb has only the in-frame clones, and not every one. Among more than 150,000 clones listed, over 60% were seen once. The rearrangement joins TRBV10-3 to TRBJ2-7; D gene uncertain. The source is a human donor with chronic lymphocytic leukemia. Sample: PBMCs, taken after 24 months of ibrutinib treatment. The CDR3 coding sequence is TGTGCCATCAGTGACCTGCTGTACGAGCAGTACTTC. Translation gives CAISDLLYEQYF.